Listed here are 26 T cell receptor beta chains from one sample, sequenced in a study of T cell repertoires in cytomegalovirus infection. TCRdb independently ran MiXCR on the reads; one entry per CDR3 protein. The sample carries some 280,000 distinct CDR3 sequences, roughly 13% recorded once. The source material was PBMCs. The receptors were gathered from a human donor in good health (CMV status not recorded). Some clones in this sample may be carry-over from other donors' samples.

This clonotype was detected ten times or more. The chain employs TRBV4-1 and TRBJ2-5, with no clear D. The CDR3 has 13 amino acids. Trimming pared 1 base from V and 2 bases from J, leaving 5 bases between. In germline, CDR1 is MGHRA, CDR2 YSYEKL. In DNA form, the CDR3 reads TGCGCCAGCAGCCAAGGGGGACAAGAGACCCAGTACTTC. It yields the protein CASSQGGQETQYF.

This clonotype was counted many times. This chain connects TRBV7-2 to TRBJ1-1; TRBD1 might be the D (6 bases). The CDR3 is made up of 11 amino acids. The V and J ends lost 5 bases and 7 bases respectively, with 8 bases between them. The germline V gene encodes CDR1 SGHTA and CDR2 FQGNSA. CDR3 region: CASSTTGEAFF. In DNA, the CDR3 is TGTGCCAGCAGCACGACAGGTGAAGCTTTCTTT. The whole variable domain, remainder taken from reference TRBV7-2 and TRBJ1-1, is GAGVSQSPSNKVTEKGKDVELRCDPISGHTALYWYRQSLGQGLEFLIYFQGNSAPDKSGLPSDRFSAERTGGSVSTLTIQRTQQEDSAVYLCASSTTGEAFFGQGTRLTVV.

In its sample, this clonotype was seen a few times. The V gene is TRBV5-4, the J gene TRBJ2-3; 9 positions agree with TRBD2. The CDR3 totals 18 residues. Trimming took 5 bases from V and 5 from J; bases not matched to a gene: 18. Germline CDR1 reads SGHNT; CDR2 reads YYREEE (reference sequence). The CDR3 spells CASRTMGTAGGPRDTQYF. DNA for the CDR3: TGTGCCAGCAGGACGATGGGCACGGCGGGGGGGCCGAGAGATACGCAGTATTTT. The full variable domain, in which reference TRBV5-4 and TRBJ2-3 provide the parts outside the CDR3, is ETGVTQSPTHLIKTRGQQVTLRCSSQSGHNTVSWYQQALGQGPQFIFQYYREEENGRGNFPPRFSGLQFPNYSSELNVNALELDDSALYLCASRTMGTAGGPRDTQYFGPGTRLTVL.

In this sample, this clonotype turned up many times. Here the CDR3 DNA reads TGTGCCAGCAGTTACTCCCCTGACGGTCAGGCCAGCTCCTACAATGAGCAGTTCTTC. It translates to CASSYSPDGQASSYNEQFF. The J gene is TRBJ2-1, the V gene TRBV6-2 or TRBV6-3; D remains ambiguous. V gave up 0 bases and J gave up 0 bases, with 18 bases separating them. Germline assignment: CDR1 MNHEY and CDR2 SVGEGT. The CDR3 is made up of 19 amino acids.

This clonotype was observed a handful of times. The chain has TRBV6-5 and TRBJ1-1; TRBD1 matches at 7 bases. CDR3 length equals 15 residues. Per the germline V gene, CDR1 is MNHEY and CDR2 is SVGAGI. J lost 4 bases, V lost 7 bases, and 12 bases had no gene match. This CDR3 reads CASTIEGGRGTEAFF. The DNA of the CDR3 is TGTGCCAGCACCATAGAAGGGGGCCGCGGCACTGAAGCTTTCTTT.

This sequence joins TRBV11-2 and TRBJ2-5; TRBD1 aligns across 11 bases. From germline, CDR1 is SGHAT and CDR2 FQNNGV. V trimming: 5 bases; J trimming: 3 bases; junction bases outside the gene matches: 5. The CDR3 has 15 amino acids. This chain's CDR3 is CASSPGQGAEETQYF. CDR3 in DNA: TGTGCCAGCAGCCCCGGACAGGGGGCTGAAGAGACCCAGTACTTC.

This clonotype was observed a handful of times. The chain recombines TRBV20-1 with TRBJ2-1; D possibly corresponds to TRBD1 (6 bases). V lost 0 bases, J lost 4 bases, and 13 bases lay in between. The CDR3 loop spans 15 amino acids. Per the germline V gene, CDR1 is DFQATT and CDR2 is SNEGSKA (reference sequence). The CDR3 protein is CSARDRGWGYNEQFF. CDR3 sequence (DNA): TGCAGTGCTAGAGACAGGGGATGGGGGTACAATGAGCAGTTCTTC.

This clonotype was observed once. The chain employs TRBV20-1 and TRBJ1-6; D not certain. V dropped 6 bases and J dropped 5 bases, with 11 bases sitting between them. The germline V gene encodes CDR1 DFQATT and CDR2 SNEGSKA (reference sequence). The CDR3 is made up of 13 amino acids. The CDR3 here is CSARTSDNSPLHF. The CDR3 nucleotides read TGCAGTGCACGGACCAGCGATAATTCACCCCTCCACTTT.

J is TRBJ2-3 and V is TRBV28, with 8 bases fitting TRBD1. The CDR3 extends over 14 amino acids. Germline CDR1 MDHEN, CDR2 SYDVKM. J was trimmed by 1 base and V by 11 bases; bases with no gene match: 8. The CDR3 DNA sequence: TGTGCCTGCAAGGCGACAGGGGGCACAGATACGCAGTATTTT. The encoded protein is CACKATGGTDTQYF. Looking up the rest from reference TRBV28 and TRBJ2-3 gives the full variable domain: DVKVTQSSRYLVKRTGEKVFLECVQDMDHENMFWYRQDPGLGLRLIYFSYDVKMKEKGDIPEGYSVSREKKERFSLILESASTNQTSMYLCACKATGGTDTQYFGPGTRLTVL.

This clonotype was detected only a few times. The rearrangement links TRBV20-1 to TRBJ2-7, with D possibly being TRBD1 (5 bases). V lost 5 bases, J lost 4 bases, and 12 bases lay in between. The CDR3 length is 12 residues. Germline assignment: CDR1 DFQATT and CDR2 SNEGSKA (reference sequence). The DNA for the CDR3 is TGCAGTGCTCGAATGACAGTTTACGAGCAGTACTTC. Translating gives CSARMTVYEQYF.

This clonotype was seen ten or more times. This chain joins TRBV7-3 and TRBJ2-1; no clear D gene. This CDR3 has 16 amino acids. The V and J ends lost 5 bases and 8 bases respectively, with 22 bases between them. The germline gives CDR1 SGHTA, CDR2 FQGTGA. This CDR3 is CASSGTNWSPVHEQFF. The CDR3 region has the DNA TGTGCCAGCAGCGGAACAAATTGGTCACCCGTACATGAGCAGTTCTTC.

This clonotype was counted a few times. The CDR3 sequence: CSAGLAGYNEQFF. The DNA for the CDR3 is TGCAGCGCCGGACTAGCGGGCTACAATGAGCAGTTCTTC. The chain joins TRBV29-1 to TRBJ2-1, with 11 bases lining up with TRBD2. The germline gives CDR1 SQVTM, CDR2 ANQGSEA. CDR3 length equals 13 residues. The V segment lost 7 bases and the J segment 3 bases; nucleotides outside the gene matches: 2.

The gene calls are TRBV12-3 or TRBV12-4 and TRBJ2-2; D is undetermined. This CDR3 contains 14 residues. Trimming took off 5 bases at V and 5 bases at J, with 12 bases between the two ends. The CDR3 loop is CASSPKGYTGELFF. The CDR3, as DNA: TGTGCCAGCAGTCCAAAAGGGTATACCGGGGAGCTGTTTTTT.

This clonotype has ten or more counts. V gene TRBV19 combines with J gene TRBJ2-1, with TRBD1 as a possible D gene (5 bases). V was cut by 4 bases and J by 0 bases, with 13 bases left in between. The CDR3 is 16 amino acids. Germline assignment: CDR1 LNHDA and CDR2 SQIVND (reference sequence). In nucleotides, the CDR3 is TGTGCCAGTAGTACCAGGACACCGAGCTCCTACAATGAGCAGTTCTTC. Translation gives CASSTRTPSSYNEQFF.

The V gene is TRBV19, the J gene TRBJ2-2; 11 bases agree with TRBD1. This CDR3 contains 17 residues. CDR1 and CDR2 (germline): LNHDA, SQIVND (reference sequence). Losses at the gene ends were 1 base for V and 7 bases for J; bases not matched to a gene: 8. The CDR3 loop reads CASSIVAGQGAIGELFF. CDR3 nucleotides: TGTGCCAGTAGTATAGTAGCCGGACAGGGGGCCATCGGGGAGCTGTTTTTT.

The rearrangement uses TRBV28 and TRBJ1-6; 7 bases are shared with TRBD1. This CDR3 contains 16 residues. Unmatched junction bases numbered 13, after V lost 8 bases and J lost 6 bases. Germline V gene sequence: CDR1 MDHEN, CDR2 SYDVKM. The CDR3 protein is CASSLGAGGFNSPLHF. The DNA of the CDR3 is TGTGCCAGCTCCCTGGGGGCAGGGGGGTTTAATTCACCCCTCCACTTT.

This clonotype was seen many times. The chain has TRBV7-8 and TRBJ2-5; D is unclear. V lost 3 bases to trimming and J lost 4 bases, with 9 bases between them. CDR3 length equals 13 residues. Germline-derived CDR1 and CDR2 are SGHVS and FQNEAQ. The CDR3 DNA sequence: TGTGCCAGCAGCTTTGAGGAGCGAGAGACCCAGTACTTC. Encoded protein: CASSFEERETQYF.

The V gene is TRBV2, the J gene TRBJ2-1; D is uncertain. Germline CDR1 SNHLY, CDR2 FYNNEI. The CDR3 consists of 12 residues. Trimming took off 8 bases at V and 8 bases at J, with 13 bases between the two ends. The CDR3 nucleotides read TGTGCCAGCTCGTCTGGCGGACATGAGCAGTTCTTC. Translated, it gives CASSSGGHEQFF. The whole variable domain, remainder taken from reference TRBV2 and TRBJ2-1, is EPEVTQTPSHQVTQMGQEVILRCVPISNHLYFYWYRQILGQKVEFLVSFYNNEISEKSEIFDDQFSVERPDGSNFTLKIRSTKLEDSAMYFCASSSGGHEQFFGPGTRLTVL.

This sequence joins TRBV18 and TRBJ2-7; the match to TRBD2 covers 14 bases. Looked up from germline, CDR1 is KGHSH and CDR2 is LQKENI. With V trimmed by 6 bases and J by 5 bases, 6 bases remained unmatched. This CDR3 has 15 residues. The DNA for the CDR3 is TGTGCCAGCTCTCTGGGACTAGCGGGAGATCACGAGCAGTACTTC. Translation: CASSLGLAGDHEQYF. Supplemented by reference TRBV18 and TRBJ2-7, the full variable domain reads NAGVMQNPRHLVRRRGQEARLRCSPMKGHSHVYWYRQLPEEGLKFMVYLQKENIIDESGMPKERFSAEFPKEGPSILRIQQVVRGDSAAYFCASSLGLAGDHEQYFGPGTRLTVT.

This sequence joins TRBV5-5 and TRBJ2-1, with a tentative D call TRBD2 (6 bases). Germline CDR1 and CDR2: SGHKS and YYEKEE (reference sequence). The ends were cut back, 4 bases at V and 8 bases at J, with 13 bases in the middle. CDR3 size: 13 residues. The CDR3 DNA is TGTGCCAGCAGCATGGGACTCTATGATGAGCAGTTCTTC. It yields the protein CASSMGLYDEQFF.

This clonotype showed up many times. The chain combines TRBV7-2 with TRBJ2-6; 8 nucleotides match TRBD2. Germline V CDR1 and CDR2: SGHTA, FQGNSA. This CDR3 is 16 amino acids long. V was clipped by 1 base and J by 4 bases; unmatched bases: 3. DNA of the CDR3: TGTGCCAGCAGCTTAGACGCGGGAGGCGGGGCCAACGTCCTGACTTTC. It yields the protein CASSLDAGGGANVLTF.

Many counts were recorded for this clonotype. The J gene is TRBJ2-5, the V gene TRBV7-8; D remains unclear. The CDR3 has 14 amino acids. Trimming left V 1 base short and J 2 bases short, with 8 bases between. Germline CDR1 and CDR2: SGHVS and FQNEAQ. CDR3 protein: CASSLGYRQETQYF. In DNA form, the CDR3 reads TGTGCCAGCAGCTTAGGCTACCGACAAGAGACCCAGTACTTC.

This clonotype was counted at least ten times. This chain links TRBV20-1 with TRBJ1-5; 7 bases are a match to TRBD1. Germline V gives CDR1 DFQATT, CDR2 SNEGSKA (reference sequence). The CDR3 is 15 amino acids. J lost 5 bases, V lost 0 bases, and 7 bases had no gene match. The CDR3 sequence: CSARETQGRDQPQHF. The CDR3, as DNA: TGCAGTGCTAGAGAAACACAGGGGAGGGATCAGCCCCAGCATTTT.

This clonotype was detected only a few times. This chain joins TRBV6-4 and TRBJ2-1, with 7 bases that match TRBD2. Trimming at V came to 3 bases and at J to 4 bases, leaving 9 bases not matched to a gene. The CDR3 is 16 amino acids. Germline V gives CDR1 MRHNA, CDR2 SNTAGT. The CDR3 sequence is CASSELLAAPYNEQFF. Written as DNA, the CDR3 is TGTGCCAGCAGTGAACTTCTAGCGGCCCCTTACAATGAGCAGTTCTTC.

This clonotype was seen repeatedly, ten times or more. The CDR3 sequence is CASSLEPLGAGANVLTF. CDR3 bases: TGTGCCAGCAGCTTGGAACCCCTTGGGGCTGGGGCCAACGTCCTGACTTTC. The V gene is TRBV5-4, the J gene TRBJ2-6, with unresolved D. Germline loops: CDR1 SGHNT, CDR2 YYREEE (reference sequence). This CDR3 region has 17 residues. The germline V and J ends were trimmed by 0 bases and 2 bases, with 12 bases remaining between them.

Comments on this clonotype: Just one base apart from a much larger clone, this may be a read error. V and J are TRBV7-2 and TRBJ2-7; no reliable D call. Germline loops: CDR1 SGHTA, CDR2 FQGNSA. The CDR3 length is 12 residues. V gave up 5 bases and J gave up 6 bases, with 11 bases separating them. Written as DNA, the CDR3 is TGTGCCAGCAGCACCTCTATGCCCGAGCAGTACTTC. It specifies CASSTSMPEQYF.